Here is one T cell receptor (beta chain) with its context. Germline V gene sequence: CDR1 SGHTA, CDR2 FQGTGA. Trimming removed 0 bases at V and 5 bases at J, with 6 bases between. The CDR3 extends over 13 amino acids. Assay used: immunoSEQ multiplex PCR; TCRdb lists only in-frame clones, some missing. The sample carries over 70,000 clones, about 76% recorded once. This specimen comes from a study of blood T cell repertoires in COVID-19. Study background: Sources were T cells, B-cell-depleted T cells, or PBMCs; the material itself was cDNA or gDNA.

The TCR sequence derives from a woman older than 75 with acute or convalescent COVID-19. The chain carries TRBV7-3 and TRBJ2-3; D is ambiguous. Sequenced material: peripheral blood. The CDR3 nucleotides read TGTGCCAGCAGCTTAACCTTTCGAGATACGCAGTATTTT. This codes for CASSLTFRDTQYF.